The clone carrying this T cell receptor beta chain was detected only a few times. TCRdb passed the RT-PCR reads through MiXCR, listing each CDR3 protein once. The sample has hundreds of thousands of distinct CDR3 sequences, 13% to 15% seen once. V was pared by 5 bases and J by 10 bases, with 13 bases of the junction left unmatched. This CDR3 has 14 residues. CDR1 and CDR2 (germline): MNHEY, SVGEGT. This sequence was found in a female donor in good health, serving as a healthy control. V gene TRBV6-2 or TRBV6-3 combines with J gene TRBJ1-1, with TRBD1 matching over 7 bases. The material sequenced was memory CD4+ T cells from blood. In DNA form, the CDR3 reads TGTGCCAGCAGTCGACAGGGCGCCGAGAGGTCAGCTTTCTTT. As protein: CASSRQGAERSAFF.